This entry is about one TCR beta chain. Its specificity is unknown. Profiling relied on immunoSEQ multiplex PCR, and the TCRdb table lists in-frame clones only, not all of them. Among around 69,000 clones listed, around 91% were seen once. Per germline, CDR1 MDHEN and CDR2 SYDVKM. V trimming: 2 bases; J trimming: 8 bases; junction bases outside the gene matches: 2. The CDR3 consists of 12 residues. The source of the sample is a study of OX40 agonist ivuxolimab in advanced cancers. About the study: The dose-escalation group included hepatocellular carcinoma, melanoma, renal cell carcinoma and head and neck cancer. Study results and caveats: Researchers report that CD8+ T cells had, on average, more expanded clones than CD4+.

The sequencing here drew on CD4+ or CD8+ T cells sorted from blood, taken in a trial of the OX40 agonist ivuxolimab. The receptor was derived from an adult with an advanced solid tumor such as melanoma, head and neck, liver or kidney cancer. The chain carries TRBV28 and TRBJ1-2; 7 nucleotides line up with TRBD1. The CDR3 spells CASSLDRDGYTF. The DNA of the CDR3 is TGTGCCAGCAGTTTAGACAGGGACGGCTACACCTTC.